Listed here is a single T cell receptor (beta chain). What this receptor recognizes is not known. Relative to the germline gene, one junction end is altered; a read error may explain this. The data are from a study of cytomegalovirus exposure and HLA in healthy donors (dated by TCRdb to 2017 to 2019). For the wider study: An earlier analysis of under 600 of the donors reported approximately 270 Gb of sequence data and around 120 million unique TCR beta sequences from 150 million to 200 million T cells. Every discovery cohort repertoire had been produced on one sequencing platform. Typing coverage differed by locus: A, B, C, DRB1 and DQB1 were typed in roughly 629-630 donors, DQA1 in 522, DPA1 in some 610, and DPB1 in roughly 450. A separate validation cohort of roughly 120 different subjects was used in addition to the 666-subject first cohort. Genome-wide SNP genotypes for about 65% of the 666 donors were used in a later genetic analysis, which treated that subset as a discovery cohort. Several DR-DQ haplotypes were handled as single units for association and clustering, since linkage in the cohort was strong. In a later analysis, previously published TCR beta repertoires from 500 to 750 donors were re-analyzed and high-resolution HLA genotyping was added so that TCR occurrence patterns could be studied. The study was designed to test whether signatures of past pathogen exposure could be identified by cataloging public T cell receptors. Class I and class II HLA loci were covered by the typing at four-digit resolution. An earlier analysis of 587 of the donors used high-throughput TCR beta sequencing to judge whether each TCR beta V gene segment behaved as functional or pseudogenic. The study combined high-throughput TCR immunosequencing, statistical association of individual TCRs with disease status, and machine learning to predict cytomegalovirus infection status. Roughly 290 gigabases of sequencing data and about 92 million unique TCR sequences made up an early release that covered several hundred HLA-typed donors. The T cell repertoires of several hundred subjects were profiled by immunosequencing and related to cytomegalovirus serostatus. Donor age, sex, ethnicity and CMV serostatus were compiled together with the repertoire data. On average, roughly 200,000 unique TCR beta nucleotide sequences were sequenced per donor among fewer than 500 genotyped donors of the cohort, with roughly 18% of those sequences being non-productive. Among the roughly 400 genotyped donors, about 85% belonged to the genetic ancestry cluster associated with self-reported Caucasian donors. In the later analysis, no new phenotypic data were used to find candidate immune exposures; instead, reliance was placed on TCR beta sequences and their occurrence across donors.

The cohort was made up of approximately 700 healthy bone marrow donors. At the time of sampling, all cohort members were nominally healthy, though unrecorded immune exposures were likely present. The donor tested CMV seropositive, placing the donor among the 289 seropositive members of the cohort. A peripheral blood sample was collected from each donor, and TCR beta sequencing was performed on peripheral blood mononuclear cells. The Qiagen DNeasy Blood Extraction Kit was used to extract genomic DNA from the blood cell samples. Spanning cysteine to phenylalanine, the CDR3 consists of 17 amino acids. Kept here is only the CDR3 DNA, which spans 51 bases and is read in frame from base 1. CDR1 and CDR2, per the germline V gene (reference sequence), are SSHAT and FNYEAQ. Overall study outcomes, separate from this receptor: Roughly uniform sequencing depth across donors was assumed in presence/absence analyses, although this assumption may not hold. In vitro tests confirmed that a few of the cytomegalovirus-associated TCR beta chains recognize cytomegalovirus antigens. HLA typing was unavailable for some donors at each locus, so association tests used only the typed subset. A later analysis found that HLA-associated TCR beta chains were more clonally expanded and had lower generation probabilities than equally common non-associated chains. In a later analysis, most CMV-associated TCR beta chains were found to appear HLA-restricted, with HLA associations seemingly driven largely by CMV exposure. A further reported finding was that TCR beta sequences accurately predicted the HLA-A and HLA-B alleles for most subjects in the first cohort. In a later genetic analysis, a missense DCLRE1C variant was associated with V-gene and J-gene trimming of TCR beta chains, and the association was replicated in an independent cohort. According to a later analysis, TCR association rates differed among HLA loci, with DRB1 alleles showing the most associated TCRs and HLA-C alleles showing the fewest. According to a later genetic analysis, donors in an Asian-associated ancestry cluster had fewer N-insertions in productive TCRs than the approximately 700-donor mean. When HLA alleles, especially DR and DQ, strongly co-occurred, TCR associations were difficult to assign to individual alleles. Because counts were too low, seventeen rarely observed V segments, including chromosome 9 orphons, were excluded from the earlier analysis of about 500 of the donors. This cohort had only TCR beta chains sequenced, and the lack of alpha or paired-chain data limited which features could be detected. According to a later analysis, parvovirus B19, influenza, CMV and Epstein-Barr virus appeared linked to several top co-occurrence clusters. Some IMGT-functional V segments, including TRBV6-2 and TRBV6-3, could not be distinguished by the 87-base-pair reads and were therefore excluded. In an earlier analysis of around 600 of the donors, most TCR beta V segments were observed in productive rearrangements about 90% or about 30% of the time, broadly matching IMGT annotations. The only immune exposure information available for the cohort was CMV serostatus. Cytomegalovirus status was reported to be diagnosed by the classifier with high specificity and sensitivity in both the original and validation cohorts. The study gave a list of roughly 150 TCR beta chains associated with cytomegalovirus. A group of highly shared sequence variants was considered likely to be a technical artifact of the sequencing pipeline. Correlated functional status among segregating V segments might reflect linkage disequilibrium, but an unknown experimental factor could not be ruled out. In a later analysis, some 17,000 TCR beta sequences were associated with specific HLA alleles at a false discovery rate of 0.05. It was suggested by the authors that the approach could potentially be generalized to other disease states and immunological phenotypes. While some public TCRs were present in many individuals, most TCR sequences turned up only very rarely across donors.

Preparation of the library involved the immunoSEQ multiplex PCR assay. The multiplex PCR relied on a mix of 60 forward primers for TCR Vbeta segments and 13 reverse primers for TCR Jbeta segments. The CDR3 region of rearranged TCR beta genes was amplified from genomic DNA with a multiplex PCR assay. The amplified TCR beta libraries were sequenced on the Illumina HiSeq System as 87-base-pair reads. The authors' pipeline ran thus. A later analysis counted 75 million to 100 million unique TCR beta chains across the 600 to 850 repertoires, and around 9.9 million of these chains were shared by at least two donors. To remove PCR and sequencing errors, raw reads were error-corrected and collapsed into unique sequences using a nearest-neighbor algorithm that merged closely related sequences. CDR3 sequences were aligned to IMGT reference sequences to assign V, D and J gene segments. For a sequence to be retained, a match of at least six nucleotides was required to both a V gene segment and a J gene segment. A rearrangement was called productive if the CDR3 had no stop codons and remained in frame with V and J, and every other rearrangement was called non-productive. Following IMGT convention, CDR3 was defined as the stretch from the second conserved V-encoded cysteine up to the conserved J-encoded phenylalanine. The earlier analysis of a few hundred of the donors excluded sequences that lacked an unambiguous match to a single V gene segment. In an earlier analysis of almost 600 of the donors, a V segment was called functional when productive rearrangements were above 56.7%, and segregating when the standard deviation between donors exceeded 5%. To diagnose cytomegalovirus status from the catalog of TCR beta chain sequences, a statistical classification framework was built. V and J gene assignment, in a later analysis, came from comparing TCR nucleotide sequences with IMGT/GENE-DB human TR gene sequences. The TCRdist pipeline was used in a later analysis to assign CDR3 sequences and most-parsimonious VDJ recombination scenarios. A later analysis defined each TCR beta chain by its CDR3 amino acid sequence plus V-gene family, and excluded reads lacking a unique V-gene family. As a way to deal with suspected cross-contamination and a sequencing artifact, a later analysis dropped 450 to 700 nucleotide sequences that were highly shared and had low generation probability. A later analysis calculated a clonal expansion index for each public chain from normalized within-repertoire ranks of inferred template counts. In a later analysis, generation probabilities were computed with a VDJ recombination model fitted to out-of-frame rearrangements, and the resulting probabilities were checked against IGoR. In a later analysis, hypergeometric tests were used to score TCR-TCR, TCR-HLA and TCR-CMV co-occurrence, with a repertoire-size bias correction applied to TCR pairs. To estimate false discovery rates, a later analysis permuted the HLA or CMV assignments 20 times. In a later analysis, co-occurring TCRs were grouped using DBSCAN, with TCRdist sequence similarity added in when clustering inside HLA-allele-positive subsets. Repertoires with fewer than 30,000 or more than 120,000 public chains were left out of co-occurrence clustering, as were about 5 repertoires with anomalous nucleotide sharing. Imported from immuneACCESS, the table was reduced by TCRdb to in-frame sequences with V and J called. These copies leave out some clones; in studies compared against another copy, an unresolved V gene accounts for under half, and the cause of the remainder is not known. That table gives V, J and clone size, and the DNA gave D and trimming. This sample's table contains 35,000 to 45,000 clones. The top ten hold 8.9% of the sample.

The sequence joins TRBV7-7 to TRBJ2-5; TRBD2 aligns with 12 central bases. Source material: PBMCs. This TCR came from a man aged 40-49 years in good health and CMV-seropositive. The CDR3 has the sequence CASSLGILAGGGETQYF. Here is the DNA: TGTGCTAGCAGCTTAGGAATACTAGCGGGAGGAGGGGAGACCCAGTACTTC.